Below, 20 T cell receptor beta chains from the same sample are listed, as sequenced in a study of T cell changes during pregnancy in multiple sclerosis. Repertoires were generated with immunoSEQ multiplex PCR, while TCRdb's copy carries only in-frame clones and drops some. There are roughly 60,000 clones in the sample; roughly 92% occur only once, and approximately 1.5% lies in the top ten. The sequences come from peripheral blood, collected in the second trimester of pregnancy. These receptors were obtained from a female donor with multiple sclerosis, enrolled in a pregnancy study.

Regarding this clone: One junction end does not reproduce the germline sequence, and a read error may be involved. The chain combines TRBV7-7 with TRBJ2-5; D might be TRBD2 (5 bases). The CDR3 runs 18 residues. Germline values: CDR1 SSHAT, CDR2 FNYEAQ (reference sequence). The CDR3 coding sequence is TGTGCTAGCAGCTCCCTTTTGGTTTGGGGAGAGGAGAAAGAGACCCAGTACTTC. Its translation: CASSSLLVWGEEKETQYF.

V usage is TRBV5-1 and J usage is TRBJ2-3; a weak D match, TRBD1 (5 bases). The CDR3 is 16 amino acids. Between the trimmed V and J ends, which lost 0 bases and 0 bases, there was a span of 11 bases. Germline assignment: CDR1 SGHRS and CDR2 YFSETQ. The CDR3 protein is CASSLVGHPSTDTQYF. The CDR3 DNA follows: TGCGCCAGCAGCTTGGTCGGACACCCTAGCACAGATACGCAGTATTTT. The full variable domain, its missing parts supplied by reference TRBV5-1 and TRBJ2-3, is KAGVTQTPRYLIKTRGQQVTLSCSPISGHRSVSWYQQTPGQGLQFLFEYFSETQRNKGNFPGRFSGRQFSNSRSEMNVSTLELGDSALYLCASSLVGHPSTDTQYFGPGTRLTVL.

The V gene is TRBV7-2, the J gene TRBJ2-1, with TRBD2 identical over 11 bases. This CDR3 spans 16 amino acids. Germline CDR1 and CDR2: SGHTA and FQGNSA. The junction had 5 bases not matched to a gene; V was cut back by 0 bases and J by 7 bases. The CDR3 protein is CASSLASGRAENEQFF. CDR3 DNA sequence: TGTGCCAGCAGCTTAGCTAGCGGGAGGGCCGAAAATGAGCAGTTCTTC.

The chain has TRBV10-1 and TRBJ2-3, with D unclear. The CDR3 has 13 residues. Germline V gene data show CDR1 as WNHNN and CDR2 as SYGVQD (reference sequence). V lost 3 bases, J lost 10 bases, and 14 bases lay in between. CDR3 bases: TGCGCCAGCAGTGAAATCCTGGAGCCAGCGCAGTATTTT. As protein: CASSEILEPAQYF.

The J gene is TRBJ2-7, the V gene TRBV11-3, with D perhaps TRBD2 (5 bases). CDR3 length: 13 amino acids. Trimming stripped 3 bases from V and 7 bases from J, with 13 bases between. Germline CDR1 and CDR2: SGHNT and YENEEA. The CDR3 region has the DNA TGTGCCAGCAGCTTCTCACCCGGAGGAGAGCAGTACTTC. It encodes CASSFSPGGEQYF. The entire variable domain, with the rest obtained from reference TRBV11-3 and TRBJ2-7, is as follows: EAGVVQSPRYKIIEKKQPVAFWCNPISGHNTLYWYLQNLGQGPELLIRYENEEAVDDSQLPKDRFSAERLKGVDSTLKIQPAELGDSAVYLCASSFSPGGEQYFGPGTRLTVT.

This rearrangement joins TRBV10-3 to TRBJ2-7, with TRBD2 matching 9 bases. This CDR3 is 16 amino acids long. The V and J ends lost 2 bases and 0 bases, in that order; junction bases with no gene match: 5. Germline V gene data show CDR1 as ENHRY and CDR2 as SYGVKD. CDR3 amino acids: CAISEPRTSDSYEQYF. As DNA, the CDR3 is TGTGCCATCAGTGAGCCAAGGACTAGCGACTCCTACGAGCAGTACTTC.

This chain connects TRBV19 to TRBJ2-3, with a possible D match to TRBD1 (5 bases). CDR3 size: 14 residues. The germline gives CDR1 LNHDA, CDR2 SQIVND (reference sequence). Trimming stripped 4 bases from V and 4 bases from J, with 12 bases between. The CDR3 DNA is TGTGCCAGTAGTAGGGGCGGCCAGGCAGATACGCAGTATTTT. Its translation: CASSRGGQADTQYF.

V and J are TRBV2 and TRBJ1-1, with D possibly TRBD1 on 5 matching bases. This CDR3 has 14 residues. Between the trimmed V and J ends, which lost 2 bases and 5 bases, there was a span of 12 bases. The germline CDR1 and CDR2 sequences are SNHLY and FYNNEI. The CDR3 region is CASSEKGWGTEAFF. The CDR3 DNA reads as TGTGCCAGCAGTGAAAAGGGGTGGGGAACTGAAGCTTTCTTT.

The chain has TRBV5-6 and TRBJ2-5; tentatively, D is TRBD1 (6 bases). Germline V lookup: CDR1 SGHDT, CDR2 YYEEEE. The CDR3 contains 13 residues. Trimming took off 4 bases at V and 2 bases at J, with 9 bases between the two ends. The CDR3 DNA follows: TGTGCCAGCAGCGCGGACAGACAAGAGACCCAGTACTTC. This sequence encodes CASSADRQETQYF.

The chain couples TRBV7-9 to TRBJ2-2, with D perhaps matching TRBD1 (5 bases). CDR1 SEHNR and CDR2 FQNEAQ come from the germline V gene (reference sequence). The V gene lost 1 base and the J gene lost 3 bases, with 9 bases spanning the gap. CDR3 length equals 15 residues. CDR3 sequence (DNA): TGTGCCAGCAGCTTAGGTGAAGGGGACACCGGGGAGCTGTTTTTT. This encodes CASSLGEGDTGELFF.

A single count supports this clone. The chain is built from TRBV5-4 and TRBJ2-1; D perhaps matches TRBD1 (5 bases). The CDR3 spans 13 residues. Trimming removed 0 bases at V and 9 bases at J, with 10 bases between. Germline V lookup: CDR1 SGHNT, CDR2 YYREEE (reference sequence). The CDR3 DNA reads TGTGCCAGCAGCTTGGTCAGGGAAGGTGAGCAGTTCTTC. Protein product: CASSLVREGEQFF.

Here the CDR3 reads CASSGGTSGNTGELFF. CDR3 nucleotides: TGTGCCAGCAGCGGTGGGACTAGCGGTAACACCGGGGAGCTGTTTTTT. V usage is TRBV7-9 and J usage is TRBJ2-2, with TRBD2 identical over 11 bases. CDR1 is SEHNR and CDR2 is FQNEAQ in the germline V gene (reference sequence). This CDR3 is built from 16 residues. The ends lost 5 bases at V and 2 bases at J; junction bases unmatched: 4.

This clone has a handful of counts. This specimen includes other DNA sequences encoding the same CDR3. This chain joins TRBV9 and TRBJ1-2; the D is unclear. The CDR3 consists of 13 residues. The V end lost 0 bases, the J end lost 4 bases, and 7 bases lay between the germline ends. Germline V gene sequence: CDR1 SGDLS, CDR2 YYNGEE. DNA of the CDR3: TGTGCCAGCAGCGTAGTCCACGGCTATGGCTACACCTTC. This sequence encodes CASSVVHGYGYTF. Complete variable domain (other parts from reference TRBV9 and TRBJ1-2): DSGVTQTPKHLITATGQRVTLRCSPRSGDLSVYWYQQSLDQGLQFLIQYYNGEERAKGNILERFSAQQFPDLHSELNLSSLELGDSALYFCASSVVHGYGYTFGSGTRLTVV.

The gene calls are TRBV28 and TRBJ2-7, with 7 bases aligning to TRBD2. The CDR3 totals 15 residues. The trim removed 2 bases at V and 2 bases at J, leaving 6 bases unmatched. CDR1 is MDHEN, CDR2 SYDVKM, per germline. In nucleotides, the CDR3 is TGTGCCAGCAGTTTAGAAGCGGGGCTCCCCTACGAGCAGTACTTC. Residues: CASSLEAGLPYEQYF.

CDR3 residues: CAWSVTEGSPLHF. Written as DNA, the CDR3 is TGTGCCTGGAGTGTAACGGAGGGTTCACCCCTCCACTTT. V and J are TRBV30 and TRBJ1-6; no reliable D call. Germline-derived CDR1 and CDR2 are GTSNPN and SVGIG (reference sequence). V was trimmed by 0 bases and J by 9 bases, leaving 9 bases between them. The CDR3 runs 13 residues.

The rearrangement uses TRBV21-1 and TRBJ1-5; the tabulated D call, TRBD1, remains unverified against the DNA. TRBV21-1 is listed as a pseudogene. This CDR3 is built from 16 residues. The CDR3 nucleotides read TGTGCCAGCAGCCCTTTAGGGGTTTATAGCAATCAGCCCCAGCATTTT. As protein: CASSPLGVYSNQPQHF.

V usage is TRBV5-1 and J usage is TRBJ2-7; 10 bases line up with TRBD2. J was trimmed by 7 bases and V by 4 bases; bases with no gene match: 11. Germline V gene sequence: CDR1 SGHRS, CDR2 YFSETQ. This CDR3 has 15 residues. CDR3 sequence: CASSNGLAVGEEQYF. Written as DNA, the CDR3 is TGCGCCAGCAGCAACGGACTAGCGGTCGGGGAGGAGCAGTACTTC. Filled out from reference TRBV5-1 and TRBJ2-7, the complete variable domain reads KAGVTQTPRYLIKTRGQQVTLSCSPISGHRSVSWYQQTPGQGLQFLFEYFSETQRNKGNFPGRFSGRQFSNSRSEMNVSTLELGDSALYLCASSNGLAVGEEQYFGPGTRLTVT.

The rearrangement links TRBV30 to TRBJ2-7, with no clear D. CDR3 length equals 13 residues. The V gene's germline CDR1 is GTSNPN and CDR2 SVGIG (reference sequence). The CDR3 DNA sequence: TGTGCACTCTCCGCCGGGTTCATCCACGAGCAGTACTTC. It encodes CALSAGFIHEQYF.

The chain uses TRBV7-9 and TRBJ1-4, with 9 nucleotides matching TRBD1. V trimming: 5 bases; J trimming: 7 bases; junction bases outside the gene matches: 5. The CDR3 contains 14 residues. Germline loops: CDR1 SEHNR, CDR2 FQNEAQ (reference sequence). The CDR3 here is CASSTGTGSEKLFF. As DNA, the CDR3 is TGTGCCAGCAGCACCGGGACAGGGAGTGAAAAACTGTTTTTT.

The V call is TRBV18, the J call TRBJ2-7, with TRBD1 identical over 8 bases. The V and J ends lost 4 bases and 0 bases, in that order; junction bases with no gene match: 5. Looked up from germline, CDR1 is KGHSH and CDR2 is LQKENI. This CDR3 is built from 15 residues. The CDR3 here is CASSRTGKSSYEQYF. The CDR3 DNA reads as TGTGCCAGCTCACGGACAGGGAAAAGCTCCTACGAGCAGTACTTC.